This TCR beta chain was captured by sequencing in a study of blood T cell repertoires in COVID-19 (TCRdb year 2020). For the study in its entirety: Collaborator samples came from the United States, Italy and Spain and covered acute and convalescent phases of COVID-19. The prospective study material was composed of cDNA or gDNA derived from T cells, B-cell-depleted T cells, or PBMCs. Subjects who had been exposed to COVID-19, were actively infected with it, or had recovered from it provided the deeply sampled blood TCRbeta repertoires that made up the dataset. The repertoires were made available in a free public database intended to serve as a resource for research on the immune response to SARS-CoV-2. The samples were drawn from the first 160 participants of the ongoing ImmuneRACE study and from 1,254 subjects provided by 6 global collaborators. A de-identified subject ID, COVID-19 status, age in years and sex were almost always included in the sample metadata. HLA class I and class II types, where available, came from metadata supplied by the sample provider rather than from assay-based typing.

The collaborating institutions used their own protocols to collect whole blood in K2EDTA tubes. For TCRbeta analysis, collaborators shipped samples in one of three forms: frozen whole blood, isolated PBMCs, or DNA extracted from either of those sample types. Only one count was recorded for this clone. What this receptor recognizes is not known. No base-level quality is on record; no much larger clone is a single base apart. What the work shows at the level of the full study, not this receptor alone: The quantity of clinical and demographic metadata differed by source and by participant and was supplied without curation.

TCRbeta CDR3 regions were amplified from genomic DNA using the immunoSEQ Assay, a bias-controlled multiplex PCR. The paper's data handling went like this. The number of nucleated cells in each sample was estimated by amplification of reference gene primers within the assay. To quantify the absolute abundance of each unique TCRbeta CDR3 rearrangement, sequence reads were collapsed and filtered. For each sample, productive Simpson clonality was calculated by taking the square root of Simpson's diversity index across productive rearrangements. Sourced from immuneACCESS, this table was stored by TCRdb with only in-frame sequences that have V and J called. A share of the clones is absent; for the studies checked, an unresolved V gene accounts for under half, and the remainder has no known explanation. V, J and clone size derive from that table, while D and trimming were established from the DNA sequence. The sample data list about 66,000 clones, and about 82% of these were observed just once. The ten top clones hold more than 9.5% of the sample.

From cysteine to phenylalanine, the CDR3 is 15 amino acids long. Just the 45-base CDR3 DNA is kept, in frame starting at base 1. The trim is 2 bases for V and 7 bases for J, with a gap of 14 bases between the germline ends. CDR1 and CDR2, per the germline V gene, are KGHSY and FQNENV. The sample consisted of peripheral blood. The receptor comes from a human donor in a cohort sampled during active COVID-19. In this chain, TRBV16 is recombined with TRBJ1-4; the D gene assignment is ambiguous. The nucleotide sequence is TGTGCCAGCAGCCAAGCAAGCGGATCATCTGAAAAACTGTTTTTT. Its translation reads: CASSQASGSSEKLFF.